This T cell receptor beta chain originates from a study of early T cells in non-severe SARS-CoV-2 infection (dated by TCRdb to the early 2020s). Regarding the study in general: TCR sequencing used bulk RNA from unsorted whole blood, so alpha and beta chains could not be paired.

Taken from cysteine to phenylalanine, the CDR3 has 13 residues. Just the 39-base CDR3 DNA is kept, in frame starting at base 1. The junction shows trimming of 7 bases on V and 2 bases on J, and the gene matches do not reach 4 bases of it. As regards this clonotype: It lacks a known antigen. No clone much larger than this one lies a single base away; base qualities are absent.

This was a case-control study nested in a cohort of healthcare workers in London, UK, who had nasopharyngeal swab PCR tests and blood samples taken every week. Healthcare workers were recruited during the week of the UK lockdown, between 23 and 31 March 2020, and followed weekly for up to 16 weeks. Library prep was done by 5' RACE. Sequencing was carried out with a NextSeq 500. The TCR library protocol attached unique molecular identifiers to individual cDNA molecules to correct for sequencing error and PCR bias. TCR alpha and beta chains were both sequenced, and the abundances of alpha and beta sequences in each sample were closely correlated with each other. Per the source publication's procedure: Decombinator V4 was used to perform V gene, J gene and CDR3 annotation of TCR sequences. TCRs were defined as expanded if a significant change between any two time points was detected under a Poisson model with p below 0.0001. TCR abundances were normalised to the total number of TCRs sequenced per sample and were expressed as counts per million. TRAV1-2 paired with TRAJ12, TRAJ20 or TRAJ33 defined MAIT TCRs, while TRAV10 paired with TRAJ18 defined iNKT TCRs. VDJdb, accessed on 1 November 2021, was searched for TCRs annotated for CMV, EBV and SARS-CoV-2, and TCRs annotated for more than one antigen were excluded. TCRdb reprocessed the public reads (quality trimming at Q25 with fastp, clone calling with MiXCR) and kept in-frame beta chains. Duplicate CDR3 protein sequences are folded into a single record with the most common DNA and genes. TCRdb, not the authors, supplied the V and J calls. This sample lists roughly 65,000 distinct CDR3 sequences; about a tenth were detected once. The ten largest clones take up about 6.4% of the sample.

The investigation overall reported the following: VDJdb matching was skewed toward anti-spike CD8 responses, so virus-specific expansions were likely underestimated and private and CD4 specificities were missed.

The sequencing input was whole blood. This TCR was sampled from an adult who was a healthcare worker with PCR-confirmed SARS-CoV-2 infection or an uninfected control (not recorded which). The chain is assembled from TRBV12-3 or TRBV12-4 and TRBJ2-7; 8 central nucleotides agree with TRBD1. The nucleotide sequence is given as TGTGCCAGCACCAGGACAGGGCCCTACGAGCAGTACTTC. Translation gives CASTRTGPYEQYF.